The T cell receptor beta chain described here comes from a study of PD-L1 blockade in urothelial cancer. Study background: When blood samples were assessed, the median T cell count was 141,255.

Measured with immunoSEQ multiplex PCR; TCRdb has only the in-frame clones, and not every one. This table holds some 50,000 clones, approximately 88% found once. Germline lookup yields CDR1 SGHRS and CDR2 YFSETQ. The CDR3 is 16 amino acids. V was clipped by 2 bases and J by 5 bases; unmatched bases: 10. Broader study findings: Tumor-linked clones in blood grew more by 3 weeks in durable-benefit patients.

Note on this clone: What it binds is not known.

The time point was: pretreatment peripheral blood. Sampling of each patient yielded between 1 and 8 specimens, collected pretreatment and on-treatment. Here the sequenced sample was PBMCs, taken around atezolizumab (anti-PD-L1) treatment. V gene TRBV5-1 combines with J gene TRBJ2-7; 10 bases align to TRBD1. The receptor's source is a woman aged 55-70 years with urothelial cancer. The CDR3 protein is CASSFLQGQGVHEQYF. In DNA, the CDR3 is TGCGCCAGCAGCTTCCTCCAAGGACAGGGGGTCCACGAGCAGTACTTC.